The rows below give T cell receptor beta chains drawn from one sample of a study of PD-L1 blockade in urothelial cancer. The protocol was immunoSEQ multiplex PCR, while the TCRdb copy is restricted to in-frame clones and leaves out a portion. Among under 70,000 clones listed, roughly 90% were seen once. Sequences were derived from PBMCs, sampled around atezolizumab (anti-PD-L1) treatment. Receptor source: a man aged 55 to 69 with urothelial cancer. Both conserved end residues are part of each CDR3. A D gene is named only where the DNA matches it firmly. Only some rows state a clone size, as once, few, many or a class for expanded clones.

TRBV7-2	TRBD1	TRBJ1-4	.	CASSSGTGFEKLFF	TGTGCCAGCAGTTCCGGGACAGGGTTTGAAAAACTGTTTTTT
TRBV6-1	.	TRBJ2-1	few	CASTEQGGYNEQFF	TGTGCCAGCACTGAACAGGGCGGTTACAATGAGCAGTTCTTC
TRBV28	TRBD1	TRBJ1-3	.	CASSFPGQGSGNTIYF	TGTGCCAGCAGTTTCCCCGGACAGGGTAGTGGAAACACCATATATTTT
TRBV5-4	.	TRBJ2-1	.	CASSLGSEPGEQFF	TGTGCCAGCAGCTTGGGTAGCGAACCAGGTGAGCAGTTCTTC
TRBV2	TRBD2	TRBJ2-7	.	CASARKREIISYEQYF	TGTGCCAGTGCCCGAAAGCGGGAGATTATCTCCTACGAGCAGTACTTC
TRBV18	TRBD1	TRBJ2-7	.	CASSLGRGLVEQYF	TGTGCCAGCTCATTGGGCAGGGGGCTCGTCGAGCAGTACTTC
TRBV19	TRBD1	TRBJ2-2	once	CASTHRGTGELFF	TGTGCCAGTACCCACAGGGGTACCGGGGAGCTGTTTTTT
TRBV2	TRBD1	TRBJ2-2	.	CASKRQGAVTGELFF	TGTGCCAGCAAAAGACAGGGGGCGGTCACCGGGGAGCTGTTTTTT
TRBV10-2	TRBD1	TRBJ2-5	.	CASSFRDREIEETQYF	TGCGCCAGCAGTTTCCGGGACAGGGAGATCGAAGAGACCCAGTACTTC
TRBV27	.	TRBJ1-5	.	CASMGLGDNSNQPQHF	TGTGCCAGCATGGGACTCGGCGATAATAGCAATCAGCCCCAGCATTTT
TRBV9	.	TRBJ2-6	.	CASSATQGTGANVLTF	TGTGCCAGCAGCGCGACCCAGGGCACTGGGGCCAACGTCCTGACTTTC
TRBV2	TRBD1	TRBJ1-5	.	CASHGQGGGPQHF	TGTGCCAGCCACGGACAGGGGGGAGGGCCCCAGCATTTT
TRBV7-7	TRBD2	TRBJ2-3	.	CASSLNGLAGDTQYF	TGTGCTAGCAGCTTGAATGGACTAGCGGGAGATACGCAGTATTTT
TRBV4-2	.	TRBJ1-2	few	CASSQESTRGGYTF	TGTGCCAGCAGCCAAGAGTCCACGCGGGGGGGCTACACCTTC
TRBV5-1	.	TRBJ2-3	.	CASSAFGGRSSTDTQYF	TGCGCCAGCAGCGCATTTGGGGGCCGCTCTAGCACAGATACGCAGTATTTT
TRBV7-3	TRBD1	TRBJ2-5	.	CASSPQGGQETQYF	TGTGCCAGCAGCCCACAGGGGGGCCAAGAGACCCAGTACTTC
TRBV6-4	.	TRBJ1-2	.	CASSEGSHGYGYTF	TGTGCCAGCAGTGAAGGGAGTCATGGCTATGGCTACACCTTC
TRBV6-4	.	TRBJ1-4	.	CASSRTAATNEKLFF	TGTGCCAGCAGTCGAACAGCAGCAACTAATGAAAAACTGTTTTTT
TRBV19	.	TRBJ2-6	.	CASSIQWGANVLTF	TGTGCCAGTAGTATACAGTGGGGGGCCAACGTCCTGACTTTC
TRBV2	.	TRBJ1-4	.	CASSEALGGAYEKLFF	TGTGCCAGCAGTGAAGCGCTTGGGGGCGCCTATGAAAAACTGTTTTTT
TRBV18	.	TRBJ2-3	once	CASSPLGGLGPDTQYF	TGTGCCAGCTCACCACTCGGGGGGCTTGGGCCAGATACGCAGTATTTT
TRBV5-1	TRBD1	TRBJ1-4	.	CASSLQGGNEKLFF	TGCGCCAGCAGCTTACAGGGGGGTAATGAAAAACTGTTTTTT
TRBV7-8	.	TRBJ2-3	.	CASRLNRVSMSDTQYF	TGTGCCAGCAGACTTAACAGGGTCTCTATGTCAGATACGCAGTATTTT
TRBV25-1	TRBD2	TRBJ2-7	.	CASSDSGGPYEQYF	TGTGCCAGCAGTGATAGCGGGGGACCCTACGAGCAGTACTTC
TRBV7-2	TRBD2	TRBJ2-7	few	CASSITSGGLDYEQYF	TGTGCCAGCAGCATAACTAGCGGGGGTTTAGACTACGAGCAGTACTTC
TRBV19	.	TRBJ2-2	.	CASSITLGAPGELFF	TGTGCCAGTAGTATCACATTGGGGGCGCCGGGGGAGCTGTTTTTT
TRBV6-1	.	TRBJ2-1	.	CASRAGGQGRDEQFF	TGTGCCAGCAGGGCCGGCGGGCAGGGGAGAGATGAGCAGTTCTTC
TRBV18	TRBD1	TRBJ2-7	.	CASSPGQGARSYEQYF	TGTGCCAGCTCACCAGGACAGGGGGCGCGTTCCTACGAGCAGTACTTC
TRBV5-6	.	TRBJ1-1	.	CASSLSMNTEAFF	TGTGCCAGCAGCCTGTCTATGAACACTGAAGCTTTCTTT
TRBV11-2	TRBD2	TRBJ2-7	.	CASSFERGGEQYF	TGTGCCAGCAGCTTTGAACGGGGGGGCGAGCAGTACTTC
TRBV11-3	TRBD2	TRBJ2-3	.	CASSSRSGDVTDTQYF	TGTGCCAGCAGCTCCCGGAGCGGGGACGTCACAGATACGCAGTATTTT
TRBV7-9	.	TRBJ1-1	.	CASSLGSGLVTEAFF	TGTGCCAGCAGCTTAGGATCAGGGTTAGTCACTGAAGCTTTCTTT
TRBV19	.	TRBJ1-4	.	CASSIAQKYEKLFF	TGTGCCAGTAGTATTGCACAGAAATACGAAAAACTGTTTTTT
TRBV30	.	TRBJ2-7	.	CAWSKTGPGEQYF	TGTGCCTGGAGTAAGACAGGTCCGGGCGAGCAGTACTTC
TRBV7-8	.	TRBJ2-1	.	CASSLEPGAEHEQFF	TGTGCCAGCAGCTTAGAGCCGGGAGCTGAGCATGAGCAGTTCTTC
TRBV27	.	TRBJ2-1	.	CASRAGVINEQFF	TGTGCCAGCAGAGCAGGGGTTATCAATGAGCAGTTCTTC
TRBV18	TRBD1	TRBJ1-5	.	CASSSGTADQPQHF	TGTGCCAGCTCGTCCGGGACAGCTGATCAGCCCCAGCATTTT
TRBV7-9	.	TRBJ2-6	.	CASSPSGANVLTF	TGTGCCAGCAGCCCCTCCGGGGCCAACGTCCTGACTTTC
TRBV10-3	TRBD1	TRBJ2-7	.	CAISEQDRSSYEQYF	TGTGCCATCAGTGAACAGGACAGGAGCTCCTACGAGCAGTACTTC
TRBV6-5	.	TRBJ1-2	.	CASSYSFRGQGYTF	TGTGCCAGCAGTTACTCGTTCCGCGGTCAAGGCTACACCTTC
TRBV12-5	TRBD1	TRBJ1-5	once	CASGWDRVVGNQPQHF	TGTGCTAGTGGTTGGGACAGGGTCGTTGGCAATCAGCCCCAGCATTTT
TRBV30	TRBD1	TRBJ1-3	once	CAWSDQQGFFFGNTIYF	TGTGCCTGGAGTGACCAACAGGGGTTTTTTTTTGGAAACACCATATATTTT
TRBV6-6	TRBD1	TRBJ2-5	.	CASSPTGKETQYF	TGTGCCAGCAGCCCGACAGGGAAAGAGACCCAGTACTTC
TRBV5-1	.	TRBJ2-5	.	CASRETQETQYF	TGCGCCAGCAGGGAGACCCAAGAGACCCAGTACTTC
TRBV11-2	.	TRBJ2-1	few	CASSSPWARDAEQFF	TGTGCCAGCAGCTCCCCCTGGGCGCGGGACGCTGAGCAGTTCTTC
TRBV7-9	.	TRBJ2-3	.	CASSLRREEGGTQYF	TGTGCCAGCAGCTTGAGGAGGGAGGAGGGAGGTACGCAGTATTTT
TRBV7-8	TRBD2	TRBJ2-7	.	CASSLGTSGRKSYEQYF	TGTGCCAGCAGCTTAGGGACTAGCGGGAGGAAATCCTACGAGCAGTACTTC
TRBV10-3	.	TRBJ1-1	.	CAISRGDFRVGRNTEAFF	TGTGCCATCAGTCGGGGGGATTTCCGGGTCGGGAGGAACACTGAAGCTTTCTTT
TRBV4-1	.	TRBJ2-7	.	CASSQGERAGEQYF	TGCGCCAGCAGCCAAGGCGAGAGAGCCGGCGAGCAGTACTTC
TRBV6-6	.	TRBJ2-6	.	CASSGGAGANVLTF	TGTGCCAGCAGCGGAGGTGCTGGGGCCAACGTCCTGACTTTC
TRBV6-1	.	TRBJ2-7	.	CASTGQFEQYF	TGTGCCAGCACAGGACAGTTCGAGCAGTACTTC
TRBV9	.	TRBJ2-5	.	CASSVDRSGPTQYF	TGTGCCAGCAGCGTCGACAGGTCGGGGCCGACCCAGTACTTC
TRBV7-7	TRBD2	TRBJ2-2	.	CASSLVPAGGPGELFF	TGTGCTAGCAGCTTAGTACCAGCGGGAGGGCCCGGGGAGCTGTTTTTT
TRBV10-1	.	TRBJ2-3	.	CASSETGRDTQYF	TGCGCCAGCAGTGAAACAGGGAGAGATACGCAGTATTTT
TRBV28	TRBD2	TRBJ2-7	.	CASSLPGGTYEQYF	TGTGCCAGCAGTTTACCCGGGGGGACTTACGAGCAGTACTTC